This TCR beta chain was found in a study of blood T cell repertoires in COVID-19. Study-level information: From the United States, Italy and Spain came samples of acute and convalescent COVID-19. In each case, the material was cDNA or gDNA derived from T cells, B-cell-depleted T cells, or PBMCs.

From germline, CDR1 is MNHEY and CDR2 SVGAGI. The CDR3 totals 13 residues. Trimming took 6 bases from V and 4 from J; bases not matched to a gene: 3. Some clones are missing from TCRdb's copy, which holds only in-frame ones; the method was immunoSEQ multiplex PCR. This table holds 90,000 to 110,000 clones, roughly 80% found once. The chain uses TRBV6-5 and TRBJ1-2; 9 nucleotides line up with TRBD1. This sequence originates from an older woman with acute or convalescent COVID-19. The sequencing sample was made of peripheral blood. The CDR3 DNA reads TGTGCCAGCAGAGGGACAGGGACCTATGGCTACACCTTC. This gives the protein CASRGTGTYGYTF.